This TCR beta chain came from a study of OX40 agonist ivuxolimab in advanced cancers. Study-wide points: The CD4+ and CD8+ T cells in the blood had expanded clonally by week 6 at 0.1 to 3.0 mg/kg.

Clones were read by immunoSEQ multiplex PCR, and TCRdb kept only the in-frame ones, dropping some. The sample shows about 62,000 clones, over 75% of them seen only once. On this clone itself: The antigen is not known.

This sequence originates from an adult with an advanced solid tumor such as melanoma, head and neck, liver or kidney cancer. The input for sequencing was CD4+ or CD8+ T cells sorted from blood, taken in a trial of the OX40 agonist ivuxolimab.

In DNA, the CDR3 is TGTGCCAGTAGTATTTTGGGGGACAGGGGCCAAGAGACCCAGTACTTC. It specifies CASSILGDRGQETQYF. The V and J genes are TRBV19 and TRBJ2-5; 10 positions match TRBD1. The V segment lost 3 bases and the J segment 1 base; nucleotides outside the gene matches: 5. Germline V gene data show CDR1 as LNHDA and CDR2 as SQIVND (reference sequence). The CDR3 has 16 amino acids.